The 4 T cell receptor beta chains below come from one sample, sequenced in a study of T-cell memory formation after mild COVID-19. Each CDR3 protein gets one entry after TCRdb re-called the 5' RACE reads with MiXCR. Of about 620,000 distinct CDR3 sequences in the sample, roughly 17% were seen once. Sequenced sample: PBMCs or a T cell subset sorted from them (not recorded which). The origin of the receptors is an adult woman who had mild COVID-19 (a few samples of this study predate the infection). Cell type and time point are not known.

This sequence joins TRBV5-6 and TRBJ2-5; TRBD1 agrees at 10 bases. V shed 3 bases, J shed 4 bases, and the junction held 3 bases outside the gene matches. This CDR3 is 14 amino acids long. Germline V lookup: CDR1 SGHDT, CDR2 YYEEEE. The CDR3 here is CASSSRTGGETQYF. CDR3 sequence (DNA): TGTGCCAGCAGCTCGAGGACAGGGGGAGAGACCCAGTACTTC.

There are a few counts of this clonotype. The J gene is TRBJ2-3, the V gene TRBV7-8; D gene uncertain. This CDR3 region has 16 residues. Trimming took 1 base from V and 3 from J, leaving 14 bases between them. Germline V gives CDR1 SGHVS, CDR2 FQNEAQ. The CDR3 DNA reads as TGTGCCAGCAGCTTAGGTGCTGGAGTAGGTACAGATACGCAGTATTTT. It is translated as CASSLGAGVGTDTQYF.

This clonotype was counted a few times. The rearrangement uses TRBV5-1 and TRBJ2-1; D remains ambiguous. This CDR3 spans 15 amino acids. Germline V gene data show CDR1 as SGHRS and CDR2 as YFSETQ. V lost 2 bases and J lost 4, with 13 bases in between. CDR3 in DNA: TGCGCCAGCAGCTTATCAGCCCAGCCATACAATGAGCAGTTCTTC. Translated, it gives CASSLSAQPYNEQFF.

The chain links TRBV27 to TRBJ2-1; no definite D call. With 3 bases removed from V and 8 bases from J, the gap between germline ends came to 5 bases. Germline V gene data show CDR1 as MNHEY and CDR2 as SMNVEV (reference sequence). This CDR3 is built from 11 residues. As DNA, the CDR3 is TGTGCCAGCAGTTTTGAAGATGAGCAGTTCTTC. Its translation is CASSFEDEQFF.